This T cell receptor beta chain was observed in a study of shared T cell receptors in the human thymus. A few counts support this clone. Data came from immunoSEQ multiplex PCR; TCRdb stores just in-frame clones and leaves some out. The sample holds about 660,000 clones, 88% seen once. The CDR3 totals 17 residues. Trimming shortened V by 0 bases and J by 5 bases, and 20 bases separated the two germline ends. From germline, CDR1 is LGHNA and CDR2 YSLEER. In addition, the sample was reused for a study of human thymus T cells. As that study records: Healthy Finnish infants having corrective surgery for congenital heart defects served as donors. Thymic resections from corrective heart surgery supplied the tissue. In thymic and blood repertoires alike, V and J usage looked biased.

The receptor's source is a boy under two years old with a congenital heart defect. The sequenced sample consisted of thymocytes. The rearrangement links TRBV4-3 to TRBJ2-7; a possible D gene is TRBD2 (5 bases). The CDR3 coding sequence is TGCGCCAGCAGCCAAGATTTGGGTAGGGTGCGGGTGGACGAGCAGTACTTC. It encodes CASSQDLGRVRVDEQYF.